This T cell receptor beta chain was profiled in a study of T-cell reconstitution after alpha-beta-depleted transplantation in children. The germline V and J ends were trimmed by 2 bases and 5 bases, with 10 bases remaining between them. This CDR3 is 13 amino acids long. The germline V gene has CDR1 GTSNPN and CDR2 SVGIG (reference sequence). Unique molecular identifiers were incorporated into the prepared TCRbeta library. TCRdb called the PCR reads again in MiXCR, with one record for every CDR3 protein. The table lists about 480,000 distinct CDR3 sequences, approximately 12% of them singletons. The receptor comes from a human donor who donated a stem cell graft to a child with combined immunodeficiency. This material consisted of PBMCs from the stem cell graft donor, taken from the stem cell graft. The chain couples TRBV30 to TRBJ2-1, with unresolved D. The CDR3, as DNA: TGTGCCTGGAGTCGCCGAGAGCACAATGAGCAGTTCTTC. Its translation is CAWSRREHNEQFF.